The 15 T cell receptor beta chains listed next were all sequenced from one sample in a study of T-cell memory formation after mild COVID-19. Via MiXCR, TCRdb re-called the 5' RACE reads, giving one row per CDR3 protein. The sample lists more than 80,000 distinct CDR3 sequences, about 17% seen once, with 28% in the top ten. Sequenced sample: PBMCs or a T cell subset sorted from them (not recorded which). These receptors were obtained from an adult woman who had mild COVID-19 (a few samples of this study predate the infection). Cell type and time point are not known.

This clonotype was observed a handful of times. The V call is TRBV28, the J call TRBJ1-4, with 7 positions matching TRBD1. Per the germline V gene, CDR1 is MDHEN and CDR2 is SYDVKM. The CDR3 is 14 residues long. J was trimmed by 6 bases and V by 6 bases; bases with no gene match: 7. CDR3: CASRAQGGDEKLFF. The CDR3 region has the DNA TGTGCCAGCAGGGCTCAGGGGGGGGATGAAAAACTGTTTTTT. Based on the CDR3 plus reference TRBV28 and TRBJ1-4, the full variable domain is DVKVTQSSRYLVKRTGEKVFLECVQDMDHENMFWYRQDPGLGLRLIYFSYDVKMKEKGDIPEGYSVSREKKERFSLILESASTNQTSMYLCASRAQGGDEKLFFGSGTQLSVL.

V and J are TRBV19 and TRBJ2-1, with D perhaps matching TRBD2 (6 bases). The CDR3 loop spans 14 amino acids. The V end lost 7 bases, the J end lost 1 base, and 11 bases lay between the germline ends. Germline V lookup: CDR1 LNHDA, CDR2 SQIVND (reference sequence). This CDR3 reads CASTPGTSYNEQFF. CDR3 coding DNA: TGTGCCAGTACCCCCGGGACTTCCTACAATGAGCAGTTCTTC.

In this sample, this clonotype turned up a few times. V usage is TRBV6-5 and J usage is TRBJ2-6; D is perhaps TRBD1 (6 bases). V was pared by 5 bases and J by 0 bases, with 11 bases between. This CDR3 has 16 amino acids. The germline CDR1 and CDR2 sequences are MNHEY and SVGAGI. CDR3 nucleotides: TGTGCCAGCAGTCCCCAGGACAGCTCTGGGGCCAACGTCCTGACTTTC. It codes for CASSPQDSSGANVLTF.

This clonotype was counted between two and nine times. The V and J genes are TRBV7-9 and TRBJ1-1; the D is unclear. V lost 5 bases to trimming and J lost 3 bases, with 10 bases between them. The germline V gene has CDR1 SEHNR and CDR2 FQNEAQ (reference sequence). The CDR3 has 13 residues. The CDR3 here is CASSPRYDTEAFF. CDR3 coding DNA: TGTGCCAGCAGCCCCCGTTACGACACTGAAGCTTTCTTT.

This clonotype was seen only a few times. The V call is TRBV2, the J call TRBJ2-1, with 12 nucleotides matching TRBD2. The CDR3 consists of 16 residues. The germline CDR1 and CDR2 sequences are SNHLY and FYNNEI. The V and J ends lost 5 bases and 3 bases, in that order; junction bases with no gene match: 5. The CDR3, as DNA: TGTGCCAGCAGTATGGGACTAGCGGGCTTCTACAATGAGCAGTTCTTC. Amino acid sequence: CASSMGLAGFYNEQFF. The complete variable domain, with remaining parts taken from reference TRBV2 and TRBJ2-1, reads EPEVTQTPSHQVTQMGQEVILRCVPISNHLYFYWYRQILGQKVEFLVSFYNNEISEKSEIFDDQFSVERPDGSNFTLKIRSTKLEDSAMYFCASSMGLAGFYNEQFFGPGTRLTVL.

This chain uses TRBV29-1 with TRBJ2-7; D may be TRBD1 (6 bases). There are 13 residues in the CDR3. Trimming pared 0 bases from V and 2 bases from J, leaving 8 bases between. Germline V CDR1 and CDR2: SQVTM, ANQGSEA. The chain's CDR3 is CSVEDWDTYEQYF. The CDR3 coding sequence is TGCAGCGTTGAAGACTGGGACACCTACGAGCAGTACTTC.

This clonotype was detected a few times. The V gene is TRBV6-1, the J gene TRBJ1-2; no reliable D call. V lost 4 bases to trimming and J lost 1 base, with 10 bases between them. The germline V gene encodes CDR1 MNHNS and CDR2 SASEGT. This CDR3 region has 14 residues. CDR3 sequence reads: CASSGAEDNYGYTF. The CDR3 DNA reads TGTGCCAGCAGTGGGGCAGAGGATAACTATGGCTACACCTTC.

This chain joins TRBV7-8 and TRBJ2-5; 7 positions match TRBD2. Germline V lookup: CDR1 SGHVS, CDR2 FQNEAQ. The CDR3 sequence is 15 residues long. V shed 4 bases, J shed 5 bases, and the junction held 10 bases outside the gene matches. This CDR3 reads CASSWLGGSTETQYF. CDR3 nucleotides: TGTGCCAGCAGCTGGCTGGGCGGGAGTACCGAGACCCAGTACTTC.

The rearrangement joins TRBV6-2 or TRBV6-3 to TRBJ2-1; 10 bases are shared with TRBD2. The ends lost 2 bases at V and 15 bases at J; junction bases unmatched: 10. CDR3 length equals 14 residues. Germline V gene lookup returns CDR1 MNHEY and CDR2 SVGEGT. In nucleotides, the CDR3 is TGTGCCAGCAGTTACGGGCTAGCGGGAGTTGGGCGGTTCTTC. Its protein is CASSYGLAGVGRFF.

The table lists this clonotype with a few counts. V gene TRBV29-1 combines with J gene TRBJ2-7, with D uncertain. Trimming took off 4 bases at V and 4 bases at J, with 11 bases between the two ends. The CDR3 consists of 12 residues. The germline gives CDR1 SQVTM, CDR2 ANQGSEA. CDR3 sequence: CSVGGVNYEQYF. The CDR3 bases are TGCAGCGTTGGTGGAGTAAATTACGAGCAGTACTTC.

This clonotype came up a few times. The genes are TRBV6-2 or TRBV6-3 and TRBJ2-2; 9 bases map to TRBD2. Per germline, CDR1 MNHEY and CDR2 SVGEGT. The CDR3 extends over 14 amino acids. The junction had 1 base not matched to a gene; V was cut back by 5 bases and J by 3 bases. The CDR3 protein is CASSRTSDTGELFF. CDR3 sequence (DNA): TGTGCCAGCAGTAGGACTAGCGACACCGGGGAGCTGTTTTTT.

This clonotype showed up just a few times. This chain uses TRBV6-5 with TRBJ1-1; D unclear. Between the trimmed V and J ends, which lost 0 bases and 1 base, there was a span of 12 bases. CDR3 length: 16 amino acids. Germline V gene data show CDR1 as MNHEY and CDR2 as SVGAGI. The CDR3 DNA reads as TGTGCCAGCAGTTACTCGACGGCGGGGAGGAACACTGAAGCTTTCTTT. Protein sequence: CASSYSTAGRNTEAFF.

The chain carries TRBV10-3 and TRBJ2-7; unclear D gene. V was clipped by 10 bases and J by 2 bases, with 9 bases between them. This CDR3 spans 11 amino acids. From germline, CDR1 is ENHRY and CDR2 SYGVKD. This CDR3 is CATGWAYEQYF. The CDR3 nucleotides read TGTGCCACCGGTTGGGCCTACGAGCAGTACTTC.

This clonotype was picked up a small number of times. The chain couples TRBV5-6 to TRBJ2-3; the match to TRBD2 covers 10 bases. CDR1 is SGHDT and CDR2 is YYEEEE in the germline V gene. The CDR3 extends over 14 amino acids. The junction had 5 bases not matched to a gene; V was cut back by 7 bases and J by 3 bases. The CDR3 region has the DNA TGTGCCAGCTGGAGCGGGAGGGCGACAGATACGCAGTATTTT. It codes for CASWSGRATDTQYF.

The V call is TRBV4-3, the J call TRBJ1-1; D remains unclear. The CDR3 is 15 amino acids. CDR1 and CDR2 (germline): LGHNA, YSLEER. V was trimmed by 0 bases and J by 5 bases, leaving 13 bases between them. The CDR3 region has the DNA TGCGCCAGCAGCCAAGATTATGTGGGGAGGACTGAAGCTTTCTTT. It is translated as CASSQDYVGRTEAFF.